This T cell receptor (beta chain) emerged from a study of CD8+ T cells in alopecia areata. The CDR3 contains 16 residues. The V segment lost 6 bases and the J segment 7 bases; nucleotides outside the gene matches: 19. Germline values: CDR1 SGHDT, CDR2 YYEEEE. This clone was seen only a few times. After isolation, RNA underwent reverse transcription to generate cDNA as the sequencing template. Clones were read by immunoSEQ multiplex PCR, and TCRdb kept only the in-frame ones, dropping some. The sample consists of hundreds of thousands of clones, 66% of them appearing once. Indicated treatment: oral pan-JAK inhibitor, 5-10 mg twice daily.

V and J are TRBV5-6 and TRBJ2-7, with 7 bases fitting TRBD1. This TCR derives from a human donor with alopecia areata. The sequenced sample was CD4+ T cells sorted from blood, obtained around week 44, from a patient treated with tofacitinib. CDR3 DNA: TGTGCCAGCACCCGGGCCCGCCAGGGGGTAATTGGTGAGCAGTACTTC. Translated: CASTRARQGVIGEQYF.